This TCR beta chain appears in the sequencing data of a study of shared clonotypes between healthy human individuals. CDR1 is MGHRA and CDR2 is YSYEKL in the germline V gene. The ends were cut back, 0 bases at V and 1 base at J, with 10 bases in the middle. This CDR3 contains 16 residues. Positively selected for CCR7, the CD45RO-negative cells used as naive CD8 cells excluded terminally differentiated effector memory CD45RA+ cells. This clone was counted once. Other DNA sequences of this sample code for an identical CDR3. Sequencing was performed with immunoSEQ multiplex PCR; in TCRdb, only in-frame clones are kept and a portion is missing. Of roughly 590,000 clones listed, 95% to 96% are singletons.

The chain couples TRBV4-1 to TRBJ1-5, with D maybe TRBD1 (6 bases). This clonotype was sampled from a woman younger than 45 in good health. The sample comprised naive CD8+ T cells sorted from blood. The CDR3 loop reads CASSQDGGLSNQPQHF. Here the CDR3 DNA reads TGCGCCAGCAGCCAAGACGGGGGGCTCAGCAATCAGCCCCAGCATTTT.